The source of this T cell receptor beta chain is a study of T cell changes during pregnancy in multiple sclerosis. Using immunoSEQ multiplex PCR, the repertoire was profiled, and TCRdb retains in-frame clones only, with some absent. The sample yields more than 70,000 clones, around 90% seen once. Germline V gives CDR1 LNHDA, CDR2 SQIVND (reference sequence). CDR3 length equals 15 residues. V was clipped by 6 bases and J by 4 bases, with 16 bases between them. The sequences come from peripheral blood, collected before pregnancy. This clonotype was sampled from a female donor with multiple sclerosis, enrolled in a pregnancy study. J is TRBJ2-1 and V is TRBV19; possible D gene TRBD2, 6 bases. The CDR3 protein is CASSLEGRRYNEQFF. DNA for the CDR3: TGTGCCAGTAGCTTGGAGGGCCGGAGGTACAATGAGCAGTTCTTC.